The rows below give T cell receptor beta chains drawn from one sample of a study of T-cell reconstitution after alpha-beta-depleted transplantation in children. TCRdb reanalysed the PCR reads using MiXCR and keeps one entry per CDR3 protein. The data contain approximately 200,000 distinct CDR3 sequences, less than 15% of them seen just once; the ten biggest clones take up around 14%. The sequencing used PBMCs from the stem cell graft donor, collected from the stem cell graft. Receptor source: a human donor who donated a stem cell graft to a child with acute lymphoblastic leukemia. Each CDR3 is given with its conserved first and last residue. The D gene is left open where the match is weak. Size values are once, few and many counts, or a class for expanded clones, and some rows have none.

>-|many|TRBV18|TRBJ1-2
CASSPGYGYTF
TGTGCCAGCAGTCCGGGCTATGGCTACACCTTC
>-|many|TRBV5-1|TRBJ2-2
CASRVEDATGELFF
TGCGCCAGCCGGGTGGAGGACGCCACCGGGGAGCTGTTTTTT
>-|many|TRBV29-1|TRBJ1-1
CRIGGQGSTEAFF
TGCAGAATAGGTGGCCAGGGGAGCACTGAAGCTTTCTTT
>TRBD2|few|TRBV15|TRBJ2-7
CATSSTGTSQFFEQYF
TGTGCCACCAGCAGTACCGGGACTAGCCAATTTTTCGAGCAGTACTTC
>TRBD1|many|TRBV7-2|TRBJ2-2
CASSRQGHTGELFF
TGTGCCAGCAGCCGACAGGGGCACACCGGGGAGCTGTTTTTT
>-|-|TRBV29-1|TRBJ2-3
CSVEGPPGPSTDTQYF
TGCAGCGTTGAAGGGCCCCCAGGACCAAGCACAGATACGCAGTATTTT
>TRBD1|many|TRBV7-7|TRBJ2-3
CASSSLGTGADTQYF
TGTGCCAGCAGCTCTCTGGGGACAGGGGCGGATACGCAGTATTTT
>-|many|TRBV7-9|TRBJ2-2
CASSSYQSPRGELFF
TGTGCCAGCAGCTCCTACCAGAGCCCCAGGGGGGAGCTGTTTTTT
>-|-|TRBV5-1|TRBJ2-5
CASDSGGVDSGQAETQYF
TGCGCCAGCGACTCCGGTGGTGTGGACTCGGGCCAAGCGGAGACCCAGTACTTC
>-|many|TRBV29-1|TRBJ1-1
CSARTGTNTEAFF
TGCAGCGCCCGAACAGGGACGAACACTGAAGCTTTCTTT
>-|many|TRBV29-1|TRBJ1-1
CSVEEPLEAFF
TGCAGCGTTGAAGAGCCCCTTGAAGCTTTCTTT
>-|many|TRBV30|TRBJ2-1
CAWSLSSEGEQFF
TGTGCCTGGAGTCTGAGCAGTGAGGGTGAGCAGTTCTTC
>TRBD2|many|TRBV5-1|TRBJ2-7
CASSLVREGSYEQYF
TGCGCCAGCAGCTTGGTGCGGGAGGGCTCCTACGAGCAGTACTTC
>-|many|TRBV4-1|TRBJ2-7
CASSQGGFYEQYF
TGCGCCAGCAGCCAAGGGGGATTCTACGAGCAGTACTTC
>TRBD1|-|TRBV5-1|TRBJ1-2
CASSLTTGQGAKGYTF
TGCGCCAGCAGCTTGACTACGGGACAGGGGGCGAAAGGCTACACCTTC
>-|-|TRBV5-1|TRBJ2-7
CASSLTLGATYEQYF
TGCGCCAGCAGCCTTACATTAGGGGCAACCTACGAGCAGTACTTC
>TRBD2|many|TRBV5-1|TRBJ2-2
CASSLSSGRRDTGELFF
TGCGCCAGCAGCTTGAGTAGCGGGAGGAGGGACACCGGGGAGCTGTTTTTT
>-|many|TRBV5-1|TRBJ1-4
CASSLRPVLNEKLFF
TGCGCCAGCAGCCTACGACCGGTCTTAAATGAAAAACTGTTTTTT
>TRBD1|many|TRBV29-1|TRBJ2-1
CSVEDGGGTGSYNEQFF
TGCAGCGTTGAAGATGGAGGGGGGACAGGTTCCTACAATGAGCAGTTCTTC
>-|-|TRBV3-1|TRBJ2-1
CASSLSVDSCVNEQFF
TGTGCCAGCAGCTTAAGTGTGGATTCTTGCGTCAATGAGCAGTTCTTC
>-|-|TRBV12-3/TRBV12-4|TRBJ2-7
CASSLSLAWEQYF
TGTGCCAGCAGTTTAAGCCTAGCATGGGAGCAGTACTTC
>-|many|TRBV5-1|TRBJ2-5
CASTRTAEETQYF
TGCGCCAGCACCCGGACAGCCGAAGAGACCCAGTACTTC
>TRBD1|-|TRBV7-9|TRBJ2-3
CASSLRETGLDTQYF
TGTGCCAGCAGCTTACGCGAGACAGGGTTAGATACGCAGTATTTT
>TRBD1|many|TRBV20-1|TRBJ1-2
CSAPGQGLNYGYTF
TGCAGTGCCCCGGGACAGGGATTGAACTATGGCTACACCTTC
>TRBD2|many|TRBV20-1|TRBJ2-1
CSARTSGRTNEQFF
TGCAGTGCTAGGACTAGCGGGAGAACGAATGAGCAGTTCTTC
>-|many|TRBV5-1|TRBJ2-1
CASRGDYNEQFF
TGCGCCAGCAGGGGTGACTACAATGAGCAGTTCTTC
>-|many|TRBV29-1|TRBJ2-1
CSVKELVQFF
TGCAGCGTTAAGGAGCTCGTGCAGTTCTTC
>-|-|TRBV6-1|TRBJ2-3
CASRKAAFGATDTQYF
TGTGCCAGCAGAAAGGCGGCTTTTGGGGCCACAGATACGCAGTATTTT
>TRBD2|many|TRBV20-1|TRBJ2-3
CSARDLGLASTDTQYF
TGCAGTGCTAGAGACCTCGGACTAGCGTCCACAGATACGCAGTATTTT
>-|-|TRBV20-1|TRBJ1-1
CSARDGGSSGAFF
TGCAGTGCTAGAGATGGGGGGAGTAGTGGAGCTTTCTTT
>TRBD2|many|TRBV28|TRBJ2-7
CASSPPGTSGYEQYF
TGTGCCAGCAGTCCCCCCGGGACTAGCGGCTACGAGCAGTACTTC
>-|many|TRBV7-9|TRBJ1-1
CASTSVWTLAFF
TGTGCCAGCACCTCAGTCTGGACATTGGCTTTCTTT
>-|many|TRBV4-1|TRBJ1-2
CASSLTEGGSYGYTF
TGCGCCAGCAGCCTCACCGAGGGGGGAAGCTATGGCTACACCTTC
>-|many|TRBV20-1|TRBJ1-2
CSARDREGLNYGYTF
TGCAGTGCTAGAGATCGGGAAGGCCTTAACTATGGCTACACCTTC
>-|many|TRBV9|TRBJ2-7
CASSPYVNSGLEQYF
TGTGCCAGCAGCCCATACGTTAACTCGGGCCTCGAGCAGTACTTC
>-|few|TRBV18|TRBJ2-3
CASSPSGTDTQYF
TGTGCCAGCTCACCATCCGGCACAGATACGCAGTATTTT
>-|few|TRBV20-1|TRBJ2-1
CSALKWSAHNEQFF
TGCAGTGCCTTAAAATGGAGCGCTCACAATGAGCAGTTCTTC
>-|many|TRBV7-7|TRBJ1-1
CASSQGIATEAFF
TGTGCTAGCAGTCAGGGGATCGCGACTGAAGCTTTCTTT
>TRBD1|many|TRBV24-1|TRBJ1-1
CATSGTGQNTEAFF
TGTGCCACCAGTGGGACAGGACAGAACACTGAAGCTTTCTTT
>TRBD2|many|TRBV20-1|TRBJ2-5
CSATLAGQETQYF
TGCAGTGCTACCCTAGCGGGCCAAGAGACCCAGTACTTC
>-|many|TRBV7-6|TRBJ2-2
CASSSRQQGQGSTGELFF
TGTGCCAGCAGCTCGAGACAACAGGGTCAGGGGAGCACCGGGGAGCTGTTTTTT
>TRBD1|many|TRBV25-1|TRBJ1-2
CASSDVGQGVRHGYTF
TGTGCCAGCAGTGATGTGGGACAGGGGGTAAGGCACGGCTACACCTTC
>-|many|TRBV5-1|TRBJ2-3
CASSLTDNTQYF
TGCGCCAGCAGCTTGACGGATAATACGCAGTATTTT
>-|few|TRBV4-2|TRBJ2-6
CASSQETGANVLTF
TGTGCCAGCAGCCAAGAAACTGGGGCCAACGTCCTGACTTTC
>TRBD2|many|TRBV12-3/TRBV12-4|TRBJ2-1
CASSPWREHNEQFF
TGTGCCAGCAGTCCGTGGCGGGAGCACAATGAGCAGTTCTTC
>TRBD2|many|TRBV20-1|TRBJ2-1
CSASGLAGVRYNEQFF
TGCAGTGCTAGTGGACTAGCGGGAGTACGATACAATGAGCAGTTCTTC
>TRBD2|many|TRBV6-2/TRBV6-3|TRBJ2-3
CASRLVAGGGTDTQYF
TGTGCCAGCAGACTCGTAGCGGGAGGCGGCACAGATACGCAGTATTTT
>-|-|TRBV7-6|TRBJ2-7
CASSRGGERGHFYEQYF
TGTGCCAGCAGCCGCGGGGGCGAGCGGGGACATTTCTACGAGCAGTACTTC
>-|-|TRBV11-2|TRBJ2-1
CASSSGPLMPGIRHNEQFF
TGTGCCAGCAGCTCGGGGCCCCTCATGCCCGGGATACGACACAATGAGCAGTTCTTC
>-|-|TRBV7-6|TRBJ2-7
CASSPRDGLRGQYF
TGTGCCAGCAGCCCGAGGGACGGGCTCCGCGGGCAGTACTTC